This T cell receptor (beta chain) comes out of a study of blood T cell repertoires in COVID-19. At the level of the study: Acute and convalescent COVID-19 samples came from the United States, Italy and Spain.

In the original processing: Estimation of nucleated cell counts relied on the amplification of reference gene primers. The table came from immunoSEQ multiplex PCR; TCRdb's copy has only in-frame clones and leaves some out. That table is the source of V, J and clone size, and D and trimming were worked out from the DNA. Of more than 140,000 clones listed, around 84% are singletons. The clonotype was recovered from a woman aged 55-69 years with acute or convalescent COVID-19. Sequenced: peripheral blood.

The CDR3 loop is CASSSLGEQYF. Written as DNA, the CDR3 is TGTGCCAGCAGTTCTCTCGGGGAGCAGTACTTC. This chain joins TRBV27 and TRBJ2-7; no clear D. The V gene lost 4 bases and the J gene lost 7 bases, with 8 bases spanning the gap. Per germline, CDR1 MNHEY and CDR2 SMNVEV (reference sequence). The CDR3 sequence is 11 residues long.